Each of the 28 T cell receptor beta chains below was sequenced from the same sample in a study of blood T cell repertoires in COVID-19. Libraries were prepared by immunoSEQ multiplex PCR; TCRdb keeps only in-frame clonotypes and omits some of them. The table records approximately 250,000 clones, roughly 85% of them present only once. Sequencing input: peripheral blood. Receptors originate from a man aged 45-60 years with COVID-19, enrolled during active disease.

The J gene is TRBJ2-5, the V gene TRBV15, with a weak D call TRBD1 (7 bases). The V end lost 5 bases, the J end lost 5 bases, and 18 bases lay between the germline ends. The CDR3 runs to 15 residues. CDR1 is LNHNV, CDR2 YYDKDF, per germline (reference sequence). The DNA of the CDR3 is TGTGCCACCAGCCAGGGGGGCGCGAAGGGTGAGACCCAGTACTTC. It yields the protein CATSQGGAKGETQYF.

The gene calls are TRBV7-2 and TRBJ2-3; 9 bases are a match to TRBD2. The CDR3 spans 18 residues. J gave up 3 bases and V 2 bases, and 12 bases lay outside the gene matches. CDR1 is SGHTA and CDR2 is FQGNSA in the germline V gene. The CDR3 DNA reads as TGTGCCAGCAGCTTATTCCCCGGACAGCGGGGGGCAACAGATACGCAGTATTTT. It yields the protein CASSLFPGQRGATDTQYF.

The chain carries TRBV9 and TRBJ1-2; 9 nucleotides line up with TRBD1. The CDR3 length is 16 residues. Germline trimming cut 4 bases from V and 5 bases from J; bases unmatched to any gene: 12. From germline, CDR1 is SGDLS and CDR2 YYNGEE. CDR3 loop: CASSPEGDRVLYGYTF. The DNA for the CDR3 is TGTGCCAGCAGCCCGGAAGGGGACAGGGTATTGTATGGCTACACCTTC.

The chain carries TRBV5-1 and TRBJ2-7; 9 nucleotides agree with TRBD1. CDR1 is SGHRS, CDR2 YFSETQ, per germline. Unmatched junction bases numbered 4, after V lost 4 bases and J lost 2 bases. This CDR3 spans 14 amino acids. CDR3 sequence reads: CASSKGQGPYEQYF. The CDR3 DNA is TGCGCCAGCAGCAAGGGACAGGGACCCTACGAGCAGTACTTC. The entire variable domain, with the rest obtained from reference TRBV5-1 and TRBJ2-7, is as follows: KAGVTQTPRYLIKTRGQQVTLSCSPISGHRSVSWYQQTPGQGLQFLFEYFSETQRNKGNFPGRFSGRQFSNSRSEMNVSTLELGDSALYLCASSKGQGPYEQYFGPGTRLTVT.

The chain has TRBV9 and TRBJ1-6; 7 bases are shared with TRBD1. There are 17 residues in the CDR3. CDR1 SGDLS and CDR2 YYNGEE come from the germline V gene. Unmatched junction bases numbered 11, after V lost 3 bases and J lost 5 bases. CDR3 in amino acids: CASSGGETGSNNSPLHF. As DNA, the CDR3 is TGTGCCAGCAGCGGGGGGGAGACAGGGTCCAATAATTCACCCCTCCACTTT.

The rearrangement links TRBV4-1 to TRBJ1-2, with D unclear. Germline V gene lookup returns CDR1 MGHRA and CDR2 YSYEKL. The CDR3 covers 14 residues. Trimming pared 0 bases from V and 4 bases from J, leaving 9 bases between. The CDR3, as DNA: TGCGCCAGCAGCCAAGAGAGGTCCCTCTATGGCTACACCTTC. Its translation: CASSQERSLYGYTF.

This chain joins TRBV2 and TRBJ2-5, with 7 bases that match TRBD1. CDR1 and CDR2 from the germline V gene are SNHLY and FYNNEI. The CDR3 loop spans 13 amino acids. V dropped 5 bases and J dropped 2; count of bases not matched to a gene: 2. CDR3 sequence reads: CASSWDRQETQYF. The CDR3 nucleotides read TGTGCCAGCAGTTGGGACAGACAAGAGACCCAGTACTTC.

The V gene is TRBV7-3, the J gene TRBJ1-2, with D perhaps matching TRBD1 (6 bases). This CDR3 region has 19 residues. Trimming stripped 3 bases from V and 3 bases from J, with 26 bases between. CDR1 and CDR2 (germline): SGHTA, FQGTGA. The CDR3 DNA sequence: TGTGCCAGCAGCTTGATGCCGCCAGCCAGTTTAGGGGGGGACTATGGCTACACCTTC. It yields the protein CASSLMPPASLGGDYGYTF. The complete variable domain, with remaining parts taken from reference TRBV7-3 and TRBJ1-2, reads GAGVSQTPSNKVTEKGKYVELRCDPISGHTALYWYRQSLGQGPEFLIYFQGTGAADDSGLPNDRFFAVRPEGSVSTLKIQRTERGDSAVYLCASSLMPPASLGGDYGYTFGSGTRLTVV.

The rearrangement links TRBV27 to TRBJ1-1; D is ambiguous. The V end lost 6 bases, the J end lost 4 bases, and 3 bases lay between the germline ends. CDR3 size: 10 residues. Germline CDR1 reads MNHEY; CDR2 reads SMNVEV (reference sequence). The CDR3 here is CASSLTEAFF. The CDR3 coding sequence is TGTGCCAGCAGCCTCACTGAAGCTTTCTTT.

The genes are TRBV7-2 and TRBJ1-6; the match to TRBD1 covers 8 bases. After removal of 5 bases from V and 9 bases from J, the junction contained 6 bases not matched to a gene. Germline CDR1 SGHTA, CDR2 FQGNSA. The CDR3 runs to 14 residues. CDR3 sequence reads: CASSPRQGSSPLHF. CDR3 coding DNA: TGTGCCAGCAGCCCCCGACAGGGGAGTTCACCCCTCCACTTT.

CDR3 sequence (DNA): TGTGCCACCAGCGAACGCCGGCAGGGCTCTACTGGCTACACCTTC. This codes for CATSERRQGSTGYTF. V and J are TRBV15 and TRBJ1-2, with TRBD1 as a possible D gene (5 bases). The length of the CDR3 is 15 residues. CDR1 and CDR2 from the germline V gene are LNHNV and YYDKDF (reference sequence). V lost 5 bases to trimming and J lost 7 bases, with 20 bases between them.

This clone was seen once. V and J are TRBV4-1 and TRBJ2-2, with 7 bases fitting TRBD1. Germline trimming cut 5 bases from V and 6 bases from J; bases unmatched to any gene: 9. Germline CDR1 MGHRA, CDR2 YSYEKL. This CDR3 comprises 15 residues. CDR3 amino acids: CASSRQGGKAGELFF. In DNA form, the CDR3 reads TGCGCCAGCAGCAGACAGGGTGGGAAGGCCGGGGAGCTGTTTTTT.

The chain carries TRBV11-2 and TRBJ2-2; no definite D call. CDR1 is SGHAT, CDR2 FQNNGV, per germline. The CDR3 has 13 residues. The V and J ends lost 3 bases and 6 bases respectively, with 8 bases between them. The CDR3 sequence is CASSFRLAGELFF. The CDR3 region has the DNA TGTGCCAGCAGCTTCAGGCTGGCCGGGGAGCTGTTTTTT.

The rearrangement uses TRBV5-4 and TRBJ1-3, with D perhaps matching TRBD1 (6 bases). With 4 bases removed from V and 3 bases from J, the gap between germline ends came to 14 bases. CDR1 SGHNT and CDR2 YYREEE come from the germline V gene (reference sequence). The CDR3 contains 15 residues. The CDR3 loop is CASSLQGIGGNTIYF. CDR3 coding DNA: TGTGCCAGCAGCCTACAGGGAATAGGTGGAAACACCATATATTTT.

The CDR3, as DNA: TGCAGTGCCAGTCGCGATTCACCCCTCCACTTT. The encoded protein is CSASRDSPLHF. The chain couples TRBV20-1 to TRBJ1-6; no definite D call. Looked up from germline, CDR1 is DFQATT and CDR2 is SNEGSKA (reference sequence). V was cut by 6 bases and J by 8 bases, with 8 bases left in between. The CDR3 runs 11 residues.

The V call is TRBV11-2, the J call TRBJ2-1, with 11 bases fitting TRBD2. The germline CDR1 and CDR2 sequences are SGHAT and FQNNGV. Losses at the gene ends were 0 bases for V and 6 bases for J; bases not matched to a gene: 1. The CDR3 extends over 15 amino acids. CDR3 region: CASSLELAGGNEQFF. The CDR3 region has the DNA TGTGCCAGCAGCTTAGAGCTAGCGGGGGGCAATGAGCAGTTCTTC.

V usage is TRBV30 and J usage is TRBJ2-3; D gene uncertain. Germline V gives CDR1 GTSNPN, CDR2 SVGIG (reference sequence). CDR3 length: 12 residues. Deletions cut 0 bases from V and 8 bases from J, with 9 bases between. The CDR3 spells CAWSVTAGTQYF. The CDR3 bases are TGTGCCTGGAGTGTAACGGCAGGTACGCAGTATTTT.

Turning to this clone: The sample has other DNA sequences that encode this CDR3 too. The chain recombines TRBV4-2 with TRBJ2-3, with 10 bases that match TRBD2. Germline V gene sequence: CDR1 LGHNA, CDR2 YNFKEQ. Trimming at V came to 4 bases and at J to 2 bases, leaving 9 bases not matched to a gene. This CDR3 has 17 residues. The CDR3 protein is CASSPRGSGGPTDTQYF. Written as DNA, the CDR3 is TGTGCCAGCAGCCCCCGGGGTAGCGGGGGGCCCACAGATACGCAGTATTTT.

A few counts support this clone. This chain links TRBV7-3 with TRBJ1-1, with a tentative D call TRBD1 (5 bases). V gave up 5 bases and J gave up 1 base, with 8 bases separating them. The germline V gene has CDR1 SGHTA and CDR2 FQGTGA. This CDR3 has 13 amino acids. CDR3 loop: CASSLGQNTEAFF. The CDR3 region has the DNA TGTGCCAGCAGCCTAGGACAGAACACTGAAGCTTTCTTT.

The chain combines TRBV5-4 with TRBJ1-1; D unresolved. The ends were cut back, 5 bases at V and 3 bases at J, with 17 bases in the middle. Germline loops: CDR1 SGHNT, CDR2 YYREEE (reference sequence). The CDR3 is 15 residues long. DNA for the CDR3: TGTGCCAGCAGGAACTCCCGCGGGAGACACACTGAAGCTTTCTTT. This sequence encodes CASRNSRGRHTEAFF.

The V gene is TRBV30, the J gene TRBJ1-3, with D maybe TRBD1 (5 bases). The V gene's germline CDR1 is GTSNPN and CDR2 SVGIG (reference sequence). The CDR3 has 14 amino acids. V was cut by 3 bases and J by 0 bases, with 9 bases left in between. The CDR3 sequence is CAWRRRGSGNTIYF. CDR3 sequence (DNA): TGTGCCTGGAGGCGTAGGGGCTCTGGAAACACCATATATTTT.

V is TRBV3-1 (or the pseudogene TRBV3-2) and J is TRBJ2-1; tentative D call: TRBD2 (5 bases). The V gene lost 1 base and the J gene lost 7 bases, with 11 bases spanning the gap. The CDR3 sequence is 14 residues long. Per the germline V gene, CDR1 is LGHDT and CDR2 is YNNKEL (reference sequence). The CDR3 DNA sequence: TGTGCCAGCAGCCAAGGGCTAGCAGATAATGAGCAGTTCTTC. This translates into CASSQGLADNEQFF.

This clone was seen more than once but under ten times. The chain links TRBV6-2 or TRBV6-3 to TRBJ2-7; TRBD1 might be the D (6 bases). V was shortened by 5 bases and J by 0 bases, with 17 bases between the two germline ends. Germline loops: CDR1 MNHEY, CDR2 SVGEGT. This CDR3 contains 16 residues. CDR3 region: CASSPPPGDVSYEQYF. CDR3 bases: TGTGCCAGCAGTCCACCTCCAGGGGACGTCTCCTACGAGCAGTACTTC.

The chain joins TRBV4-2 to TRBJ1-2; 9 nucleotides line up with TRBD1. From germline, CDR1 is LGHNA and CDR2 YNFKEQ. This CDR3 is 14 amino acids long. The V and J ends lost 0 bases and 8 bases, in that order; junction bases with no gene match: 4. The CDR3 here is CASSQEQGANGYTF. CDR3 coding DNA: TGTGCCAGCAGCCAAGAACAGGGGGCGAACGGCTACACCTTC.

V and J are TRBV7-9 and TRBJ2-3; tentative D call: TRBD1 (6 bases). This CDR3 region has 14 residues. Germline lookup yields CDR1 SEHNR and CDR2 FQNEAQ (reference sequence). Trimming took off 5 bases at V and 11 bases at J, with 20 bases between the two ends. The CDR3 DNA sequence: TGTGCCAGCAGCCCGGGGTACAGTGGGGGCTGGCAGTATTTT. This translates into CASSPGYSGGWQYF. The variable domain in full, with the rest retrieved from reference TRBV7-9 and TRBJ2-3, is DTGVSQNPRHKITKRGQNVTFRCDPISEHNRLYWYRQTLGQGPEFLTYFQNEAQLEKSRLLSDRFSAERPKGSFSTLEIQRTEQGDSAMYLCASSPGYSGGWQYFGPGTRLTVL.

CDR3 sequence reads: CASSLGQSNYGYTF. The CDR3, as DNA: TGTGCCAGCAGTCTGGGACAGAGCAACTATGGCTACACCTTC. The chain links TRBV28 to TRBJ1-2; 7 nucleotides align to TRBD1. The germline CDR1 and CDR2 sequences are MDHEN and SYDVKM. V lost 5 bases, J lost 2 bases, and 5 bases stayed unmatched. The length of the CDR3 is 14 residues.

The chain carries TRBV9 and TRBJ1-1, with 7 bases that match TRBD1. This CDR3 region has 15 residues. CDR1 is SGDLS, CDR2 YYNGEE, per germline. Germline trimming cut 4 bases from V and 5 bases from J; bases unmatched to any gene: 11. For the CDR3, the DNA is TGTGCCAGCAGCCCAGAACAGGGGAGATGGACTGAAGCTTTCTTT. Translation gives CASSPEQGRWTEAFF.

The rearrangement uses TRBV3-1 (or the pseudogene TRBV3-2) and TRBJ1-2; no clear D. V lost 6 bases, J lost 8 bases, and 16 bases lay in between. Per the germline V gene, CDR1 is LGHDT and CDR2 is YNNKEL (reference sequence). CDR3 length: 13 amino acids. CDR3 sequence reads: CASSPADGLGYTF. The CDR3 coding sequence is TGTGCCAGCAGTCCCGCCGACGGACTGGGCTACACCTTC.